The rows below give T cell receptor beta chains drawn from one sample of a study of PD-1 blockade in classical Hodgkin lymphoma. Measured with immunoSEQ multiplex PCR; TCRdb has only the in-frame clones, and not every one. The data contain roughly 21,000 clones, about 73% of them singletons. Sequencing was performed on peripheral blood mononuclear cells (PBMCs), taken before the fourth cycle of nivolumab. The receptors stem from a human donor with classical Hodgkin lymphoma. The CDR3 runs from the conserved cysteine through the conserved F or W. A D gene is named only where the DNA matches it firmly.

j_call v_call d_call cdr3_aa
TRBJ2-7 TRBV5-1 NA CASSFSQVRYEQYF
TRBJ2-2 TRBV27 NA CASSLTDDTGELFF
TRBJ2-1 TRBV19 TRBD1 CASSKRGGWDRELYNEQFF
TRBJ2-2 TRBV25-1 TRBD2 CASSAHGRAPGELFF
TRBJ1-1 TRBV11-1 NA CASSLFSLNTEAFF
TRBJ1-6 TRBV10-1 NA CASSESARRGSPLHF
TRBJ1-1 TRBV21-1 NA CASSKAVVMNTEAFF
TRBJ2-1 TRBV5-1 TRBD2 CASSSLMTSGISYNEQFF
TRBJ1-5 TRBV19 TRBD1 CASTRTGGMGQPQHF
TRBJ2-3 TRBV2 NA CASSAPLQGADTQYF
TRBJ1-4 TRBV28 NA CASFPHLRGGGEKLFF
TRBJ1-5 TRBV6-6 NA CASSLGRAGNQPQHF
TRBJ2-5 TRBV5-6 NA CASSLTGSWNIRETQYF
TRBJ2-1 TRBV18 NA CASSPGQGINEQFF
TRBJ2-7 TRBV5-3 NA CARSLAYEQYF
TRBJ1-2 TRBV7-8 NA CASSLEGVYGYTF
TRBJ2-3 TRBV28 TRBD2 CASSLAGGLQDTQYF
TRBJ2-5 TRBV15 TRBD2 CATSSKGTRRRGETQYF
TRBJ2-5 TRBV28 TRBD1 CASSLGQGRRETQYF
TRBJ2-1 TRBV9 NA CASSVAGEQFF
TRBJ2-1 TRBV10-3 TRBD1 CAIGTDNEQFF
TRBJ1-4 TRBV5-1 NA CASSLARNQINEKLFF
TRBJ2-5 TRBV10-3 NA CAISDGSGETQYF
TRBJ2-1 TRBV2 NA CASSITGGYNEQFF
TRBJ1-1 TRBV6-5 NA CASSYPPGLSVTEAFF
TRBJ2-1 TRBV15 NA CATSRLKGSYNEQFF
TRBJ2-7 TRBV7-9 TRBD2 CASSSTGTSVSYEQYF
TRBJ2-2 TRBV10-3 TRBD2 CAISAGGSGSGELFF
TRBJ1-2 TRBV11-2 NA CASSLGYSPSSNYGYTF
TRBJ2-1 TRBV27 TRBD1 CASSPRTGNYNEQFF
TRBJ2-3 TRBV29-1 NA CSVEWTVTDTQYF
TRBJ2-3 TRBV5-4 TRBD1 CASSRLSGQGADTQYF
TRBJ1-1 TRBV5-1 NA CASRPGGENTEAFF
TRBJ2-7 TRBV5-4 TRBD1 CASSLGMGQGFYEQYF
TRBJ1-1 TRBV11-2 NA CASSRAGVNTEAFF
TRBJ2-3 TRBV27 NA CASSLTPLVYTQYF
TRBJ2-7 TRBV6-1 TRBD1 CASSEARQGRTDYEQYF
TRBJ1-4 TRBV6-5 NA CASSYQGSGEKLFF
TRBJ1-1 TRBV19 NA CASRAPGATTEAFF
TRBJ1-1 TRBV4-1 NA CASSQDSRGTEAFF
TRBJ2-2 TRBV20-1 NA CSARDRGELFF
TRBJ1-4 TRBV6-1 NA CASSPGGRPGELFF
TRBJ1-1 TRBV7-9 NA CASSSQTVMNTEAFF